This TCR beta chain comes out of a study of a mutant IDH1 vaccine in newly diagnosed glioma. Study as a whole: Patients were started on vaccination 4-6 weeks after radiotherapy alone, or with temozolomide cycles. Visit V12 was conducted at week 35 as the safety follow-up. Visit V13 came later, at week 47.

Note on this clone: Its antigen is as yet unknown.

This CDR3 is 12 amino acids long. Germline-derived CDR1 and CDR2 are LNHDA and SQIVND (reference sequence). Trimming left V 0 bases short and J 13 bases short, with 12 bases between. Assay used: immunoSEQ multiplex PCR; TCRdb lists only in-frame clones, some missing. The repertoire holds 10,000 to 15,000 clones, with around 80% as singletons. Sample time point: week 47, end of study. Every vaccine dose comprised 300 ug of mutant IDH1 20-mer peptide plus topical imiquimod. The study gave patients eight vaccinations in weeks 1, 3, 5, 7, 11, 15, 19, 23. V usage is TRBV19 and J usage is TRBJ1-2; D not resolved. The sequencing here drew on PBMCs, taken from a glioma patient whose treatment included an IDH1 peptide vaccine. This sequence originates from a woman aged 40 to 50 with glioma. The CDR3 DNA follows: TGTGCCAGTAGTATAGAATTCAAAGACTCCACCTTC. Protein: CASSIEFKDSTF.